Many counts were recorded for the clone carrying this TCR beta chain. As yet, its antigen is unknown. Germline V CDR1 and CDR2: MNHEY, SMNVEV (reference sequence). This CDR3 region has 16 residues. The germline V and J ends were trimmed by 5 bases and 0 bases, with 17 bases remaining between them. This record belongs to a study of Graves' ophthalmopathy and Graves' hyperthyroidism. Whole-study results and caveats: Thyroid clonotypes that were expanded above 0.001 frequency mostly also appeared in blood.

RNA transcripts were the source from which TCR beta CDR3 regions were amplified. RT-PCR in the first round used HTBI primers; a second-round multiplex PCR followed. TCRdb itself ran the multiplex PCR reads through MiXCR, one entry per CDR3 protein. The sample has nearly 400,000 distinct CDR3 sequences; 15% to 20% are singletons. The chain recombines TRBV27 with TRBJ2-7, with D tentatively TRBD1 (6 bases). Sequencing used peripheral blood. The receptor was isolated from a woman between 18 and 29 years old with Graves' ophthalmopathy. The CDR3, as DNA: TGTGCCAGCAGTCCCCTCCGACAGGCGAGCTCCTACGAGCAGTACTTC. Its translation is CASSPLRQASSYEQYF.